This is a list of T cell receptor beta chains from one sample in a study of blood T cell repertoires in COVID-19. Assay used: immunoSEQ multiplex PCR; TCRdb lists only in-frame clones, some missing. There are approximately 220,000 clones in the sample; more than 75% occur only once, and approximately 6.2% lies in the top ten. Sequenced sample: peripheral blood. These TCRs come from a man between 60 and 75 years old who had recovered from COVID-19. The CDR3 runs from the conserved cysteine through the conserved F or W. The order of the fields is D gene, V gene, J gene, clone size, CDR3 protein, CDR3 DNA. A D gene is named only where the DNA matches it firmly. Where a row states a size, it is once, few, many or the class of an expanded clone; other rows omit it.

.,TRBV24-1,TRBJ2-1,.,CATSDLGQGSYNEQFF,TGTGCCACCAGTGATTTGGGGCAGGGCTCCTACAATGAGCAGTTCTTC
TRBD1,TRBV5-4,TRBJ2-7,.,CASSPRTGEAYEQYF,TGTGCCAGCAGTCCGCGGACAGGGGAGGCCTACGAGCAGTACTTC
TRBD2,TRBV20-1,TRBJ2-7,.,CSASTAGGQEQYF,TGCAGTGCTAGTACGGCGGGGGGGCAGGAGCAGTACTTC
TRBD1,TRBV2,TRBJ1-5,.,CASSTGGPNQPQHF,TGTGCCAGCAGCACAGGGGGCCCCAATCAGCCCCAGCATTTT
TRBD1,TRBV27,TRBJ1-1,.,CASRSERGQGGTNTEAFF,TGTGCCAGCAGATCAGAAAGGGGACAGGGGGGAACGAACACTGAAGCTTTCTTT
.,TRBV19,TRBJ2-7,.,CASSLQGQGDEQYF,TGTGCCAGTAGTCTCCAGGGTCAAGGGGACGAGCAGTACTTC
TRBD2,TRBV12-5,TRBJ2-3,once,CASAASGTDTQYF,TGTGCTAGTGCCGCTAGCGGTACAGATACGCAGTATTTT
.,TRBV11-2,TRBJ1-3,few,CASSLVPSEGGRNTIYF,TGTGCCAGCAGCTTAGTACCGTCGGAGGGTGGGCGGAACACCATATATTTT
.,TRBV7-9,TRBJ2-1,once,CASSLGALGGGRNNEQFF,TGTGCCAGCAGCTTAGGGGCCCTCGGGGGCGGGAGAAACAATGAGCAGTTCTTC
TRBD1,TRBV30,TRBJ2-3,.,CAWRAGGLLDTQYF,TGTGCCTGGAGGGCAGGGGGCCTCCTAGATACGCAGTATTTT
TRBD1,TRBV29-1,TRBJ2-2,few,CSVDSGGGELFF,TGCAGCGTTGATTCAGGGGGCGGGGAGCTGTTTTTT
TRBD2,TRBV2,TRBJ2-7,.,CASSEARQVSGETYEQYF,TGTGCCAGCAGTGAAGCACGGCAGGTAAGCGGGGAAACCTACGAGCAGTACTTC
TRBD2,TRBV5-4,TRBJ2-5,.,CASSLSSGGFETQYF,TGTGCCAGCAGCTTAAGTAGCGGGGGCTTTGAGACCCAGTACTTC
.,TRBV19,TRBJ1-2,.,CASSADRPAYYGYTF,TGTGCCAGTAGTGCAGACAGGCCAGCCTACTATGGCTACACCTTC
.,TRBV1,TRBJ2-1,.,CTSSPTGYNEQFF,TGCACCAGCAGCCCGACAGGGTACAATGAGCAGTTCTTC
.,TRBV6-5,TRBJ1-1,.,CASSSTLQSTAFF,TGTGCCAGCAGTTCCACTCTACAGTCGACAGCTTTCTTT
.,TRBV9,TRBJ2-3,.,CASSVTSDPRDTQYF,TGTGCCAGCAGCGTGACTAGTGATCCGAGGGATACGCAGTATTTT
.,TRBV20-1,TRBJ1-1,.,CSASRDTKNTEAFF,TGCAGTGCTAGTAGGGACACGAAAAACACTGAAGCTTTCTTT
.,TRBV30,TRBJ1-1,.,CATDGIGGWVGGTEAFF,TGTGCCACCGATGGGATAGGGGGTTGGGTTGGGGGCACTGAAGCTTTCTTT
TRBD2,TRBV29-1,TRBJ2-3,.,CSVGAGGQDTQYF,TGCAGCGTTGGAGCGGGGGGGCAAGATACGCAGTATTTT
TRBD1,TRBV29-1,TRBJ1-1,.,CSVFIDRGQTEAFF,TGCAGCGTCTTTATCGACAGGGGGCAAACTGAAGCTTTCTTT
.,TRBV19,TRBJ1-2,.,CASSIIWQGTYGYTF,TGTGCCAGTAGTATTATTTGGCAGGGAACCTATGGCTACACCTTC
TRBD2,TRBV30,TRBJ2-7,.,CAWSVPSGGSEQYF,TGTGCCTGGAGTGTACCTAGCGGGGGGAGTGAGCAGTACTTC
.,TRBV7-9,TRBJ2-1,.,CASSPGSHEQFF,TGTGCCAGCAGCCCCGGTAGCCATGAGCAGTTCTTC
TRBD1,TRBV11-1,TRBJ2-5,few,CASRRDRGSQETQYF,TGTGCCAGCAGGCGGGACAGGGGGAGCCAAGAGACCCAGTACTTC
.,TRBV9,TRBJ1-1,.,CASSFPSPNTEAFF,TGTGCCAGCAGCTTCCCGAGCCCGAACACTGAAGCTTTCTTT
.,TRBV21-1,TRBJ2-7,.,CASSDWTVAYEQYF,TGTGCCAGCAGCGATTGGACTGTCGCCTACGAGCAGTACTTC
.,TRBV7-9,TRBJ2-3,.,CASSRSGSDTQYF,TGTGCCAGCAGCCGATCGGGTTCAGATACGCAGTATTTT
TRBD1,TRBV5-5,TRBJ2-5,.,CASSQRPGQIQETQYF,TGTGCCAGCAGCCAACGGCCGGGACAGATACAAGAGACCCAGTACTTC
.,TRBV7-9,TRBJ2-1,once,CASSARQKSSYNEQFF,TGTGCCAGCAGCGCCCGACAGAAGTCCTCCTACAATGAGCAGTTCTTC
.,TRBV19,TRBJ2-5,.,CASSIGTRLGQETQYF,TGTGCCAGTAGTATAGGGACACGCCTGGGGCAAGAGACCCAGTACTTC
.,TRBV7-9,TRBJ1-1,.,CASSPAGPEAFF,TGTGCCAGCAGCCCGGCGGGGCCTGAAGCTTTCTTT
TRBD1,TRBV15,TRBJ1-5,.,CATSRLQGAREPQHF,TGTGCCACCAGCAGACTACAGGGGGCAAGGGAGCCCCAGCATTTT
TRBD2,TRBV5-6,TRBJ2-7,.,CASSRLMHGEGYEQYF,TGTGCCAGCAGTCGACTGATGCACGGGGAGGGCTACGAGCAGTACTTC
TRBD1,TRBV6-6,TRBJ2-7,.,CASSRTSRGPLYEQYF,TGTGCCAGCAGTCGAACAAGCAGGGGGCCCCTCTACGAGCAGTACTTC
.,TRBV6-5,TRBJ2-5,.,CASSITGFQETQYF,TGTGCCAGCAGCATCACGGGGTTCCAAGAGACCCAGTACTTC
.,TRBV5-6,TRBJ1-1,.,CASSLFDSNTEAFF,TGTGCCAGCAGCTTGTTTGACAGTAACACTGAAGCTTTCTTT
TRBD2,TRBV5-4,TRBJ2-7,many,CASSLALRPRGGTYEQYF,TGTGCCAGCAGCTTGGCCTTACGTCCGCGGGGGGGGACCTACGAGCAGTACTTC